This T cell receptor beta chain was sequenced in a study of beta chain features in type 1 diabetes. Across the study: The examined sorted cells totaled around 100,000,000 across samples.

The authors took one heparinised blood draw, averaging about 120 mL, from each donor. Sorting with CD45RO/CCR7/CD25/CD127/CD95/CD27 yielded naive, central memory, regulatory and stem-like memory CD4+ cells. Study-wide results and caveats: The study found moderately but significantly shorter TCRB CDR3s in all four CD4+ subsets of Type 1 diabetes patients. Compared with healthy donors, patients appeared to share more similar naive, central memory and regulatory TCRB repertoires.

Of the isolated RNA, all was reverse transcribed, and so the sequenced material was expressed TCRB transcripts. Some clones are missing from TCRdb's copy, which holds only in-frame ones; the method was immunoSEQ multiplex PCR. Seen here are 130,000 or so clones, approximately 16% observed once, and the top ten hold around 2.5%. The V end lost 6 bases, the J end lost 3 bases, and 15 bases lay between the germline ends. The CDR3 loop spans 13 amino acids. The germline CDR1 and CDR2 sequences are SQVTM and ANQGSEA. This clone has a handful of counts. Its antigen remains unknown. The sequence was obtained from a young man with type 1 diabetes. V usage is TRBV29-1 and J usage is TRBJ2-7; weak D call: TRBD1 (6 bases). Sequenced input: central memory CD4+ T cells from blood. This CDR3 is CSVARDKNYEQYF. CDR3 DNA: TGCAGCGTCGCCCGGGACAAAAACTACGAGCAGTACTTC.